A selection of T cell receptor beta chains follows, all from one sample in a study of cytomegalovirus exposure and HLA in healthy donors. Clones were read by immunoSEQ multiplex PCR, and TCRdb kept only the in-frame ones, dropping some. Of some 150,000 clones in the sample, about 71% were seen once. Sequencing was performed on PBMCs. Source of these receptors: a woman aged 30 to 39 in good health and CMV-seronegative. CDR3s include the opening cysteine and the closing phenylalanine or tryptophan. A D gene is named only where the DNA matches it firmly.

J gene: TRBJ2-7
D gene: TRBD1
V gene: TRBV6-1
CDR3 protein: CASMVEPDRGYEQYF

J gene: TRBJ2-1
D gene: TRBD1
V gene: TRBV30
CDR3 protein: CAWNRQGSSYNEQFF

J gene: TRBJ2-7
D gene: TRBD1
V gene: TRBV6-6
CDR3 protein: CASSNRGHEQYF

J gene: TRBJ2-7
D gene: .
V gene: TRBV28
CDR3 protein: CASNPAWGGGESYEQYF

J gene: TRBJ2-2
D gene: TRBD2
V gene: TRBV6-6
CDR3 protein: CASNVAGEHTGELFF

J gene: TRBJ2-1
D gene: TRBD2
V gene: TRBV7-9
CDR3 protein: CASSLRAGGSYNEQFF

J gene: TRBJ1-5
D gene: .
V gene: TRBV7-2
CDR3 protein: CASSLTDRNQPQHF

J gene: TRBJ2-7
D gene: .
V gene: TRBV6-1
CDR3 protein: CASSMVQTYEQYF

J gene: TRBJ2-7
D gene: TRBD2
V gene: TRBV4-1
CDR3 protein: CASSQDTSGIYYEQYF

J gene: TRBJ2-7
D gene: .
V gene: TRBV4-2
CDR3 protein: CASSQLAGAPYAYEQYF

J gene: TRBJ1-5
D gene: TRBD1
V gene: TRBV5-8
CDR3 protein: CASSWDSQPQHF

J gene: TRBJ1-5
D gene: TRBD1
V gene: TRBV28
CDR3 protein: CASHRGSRPQHF

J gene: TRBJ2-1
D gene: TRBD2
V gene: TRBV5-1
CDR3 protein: CASRHTSGRTYNEQFF

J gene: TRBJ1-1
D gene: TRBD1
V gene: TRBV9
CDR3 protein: CASSVVLGQGTEAFF

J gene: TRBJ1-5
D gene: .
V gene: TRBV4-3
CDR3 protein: CASSQERTHRGNQPQHF

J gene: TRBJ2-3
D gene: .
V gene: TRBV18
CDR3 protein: CASSPNRANTDTQYF

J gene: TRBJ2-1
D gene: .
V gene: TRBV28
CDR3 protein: CASSLVNEQFF

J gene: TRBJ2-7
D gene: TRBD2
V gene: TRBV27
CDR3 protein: CASRPGLAGYEQYF

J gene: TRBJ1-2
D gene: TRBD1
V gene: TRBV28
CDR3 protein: CASSLGAGGYGYTF

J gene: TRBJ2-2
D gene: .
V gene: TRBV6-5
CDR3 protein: CASRTATNTGELFF

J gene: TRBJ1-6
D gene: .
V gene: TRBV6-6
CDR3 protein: CASSSDGSNSPLHF

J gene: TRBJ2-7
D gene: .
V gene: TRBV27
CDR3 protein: CASRGAGRTYEQYF

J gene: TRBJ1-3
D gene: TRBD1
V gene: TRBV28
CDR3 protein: CASSLPGQGSGNTIYF

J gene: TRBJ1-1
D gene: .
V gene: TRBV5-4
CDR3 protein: CASSLVSSTEAFF

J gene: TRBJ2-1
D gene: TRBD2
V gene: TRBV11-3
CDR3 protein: CASSLSGGGYGEQFF

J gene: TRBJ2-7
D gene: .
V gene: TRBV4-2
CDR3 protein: CASSQEQGVSYEQYF